The clone carrying this T cell receptor beta chain was recorded at least ten times. What it binds is unknown. V was clipped by 4 bases and J by 4 bases, with 15 bases between them. Germline loops: CDR1 SEHNR, CDR2 FQNEAQ (reference sequence). This CDR3 has 15 residues. TCRdb recomputed calls from the reads with MiXCR, one row per CDR3 protein. This table holds 250,000 to 300,000 distinct CDR3 sequences, roughly 9.1% found once. These data are taken from a study of T cell repertoires in cytomegalovirus infection. Study at large: TCR beta signatures that were public indicated CMV infection and matching HLA type.

General study findings and limits: CMV-specific TCR beta clonotypes restricted by HLA-C were the ones dominating the ex vivo response. Identification of carriers of CMV plus the relevant HLA was achieved through cumulative public TCR beta family frequency.

The clonotype comes from a human donor in good health (CMV status not recorded). Some clones in this sample may be carry-over from other donors' samples. The specimen sequenced was PBMCs. The V and J genes are TRBV7-9 and TRBJ2-3; D not resolved. The DNA for the CDR3 is TGTGCCAGCAGCTACGACCCCGAGGTTGCAGATACGCAGTATTTT. Protein sequence: CASSYDPEVADTQYF. The complete variable domain, with remaining parts taken from reference TRBV7-9 and TRBJ2-3, reads DTGVSQNPRHKITKRGQNVTFRCDPISEHNRLYWYRQTLGQGPEFLTYFQNEAQLEKSRLLSDRFSAERPKGSFSTLEIQRTEQGDSAMYLCASSYDPEVADTQYFGPGTRLTVL.